One sample yielded the 17 T cell receptor beta chains listed below, sequenced in a study of T cell changes during pregnancy in multiple sclerosis. Assay used: immunoSEQ multiplex PCR; TCRdb lists only in-frame clones, some missing. Among 40,000 to 55,000 clones listed, around 89% were seen once. The material was CD4+ T cells from peripheral blood mononuclear cells, obtained after pregnancy. The receptors stem from a female donor with multiple sclerosis, enrolled in a pregnancy study.

The chain is built from TRBV6-4 and TRBJ2-7; D unclear. The germline gives CDR1 MRHNA, CDR2 SNTAGT. V lost 8 bases and J 4 bases, leaving 18 bases between the germline ends. This CDR3 contains 14 residues. The CDR3 loop reads CASFPRSKSYEQYF. The CDR3 nucleotides are TGTGCCAGCTTCCCTCGGAGCAAGTCTTACGAGCAGTACTTC.

V and J are TRBV29-1 and TRBJ1-2, with D possibly TRBD1 on 5 matching bases. The CDR3 is 13 residues long. The germline V gene has CDR1 SQVTM and CDR2 ANQGSEA. Between the trimmed V and J ends, which lost 2 bases and 8 bases, there was a span of 15 bases. CDR3 protein: CSVELQGKDGYTF. For the CDR3, the DNA is TGCAGCGTTGAACTGCAGGGAAAAGACGGCTACACCTTC.

The table lists this clone with a count of one. V and J are TRBV18 and TRBJ1-2; TRBD1 is a possible D gene (5 bases). The CDR3 spans 13 residues. The germline V gene encodes CDR1 KGHSH and CDR2 LQKENI. Trimming left V 4 bases short and J 3 bases short, with 9 bases between. The CDR3, as DNA: TGTGCCAGCTCACAGACAGATGACTATGGCTACACCTTC. This encodes CASSQTDDYGYTF.

The chain employs TRBV4-3 and TRBJ1-6; maybe TRBD1 (5 bases). This CDR3 is 15 amino acids long. Germline CDR1 is LGHNA and CDR2 is YSLEER. The V end was cut by 0 bases, the J end by 10 bases, with 13 bases between. The CDR3 DNA reads TGCGCCAGCAGCCAAGACGGGGGGGGGTACTCACCCCTCCACTTT. It encodes CASSQDGGGYSPLHF.

The chain recombines TRBV30 with TRBJ1-3; no definite D call. CDR3 length equals 14 residues. Germline V gene lookup returns CDR1 GTSNPN and CDR2 SVGIG (reference sequence). V was pared by 4 bases and J by 7 bases, with 17 bases between. The CDR3 loop is CAWTWKGSTNTIYF. The CDR3 DNA reads TGTGCCTGGACTTGGAAAGGGAGTACGAACACCATATATTTT.

The chain combines TRBV7-6 with TRBJ2-4, with 8 bases lining up with TRBD2. Germline V lookup: CDR1 SGHVS, CDR2 FNYEAQ. Trimming took 7 bases from V and 6 from J; bases not matched to a gene: 11. The CDR3 spans 15 residues. This CDR3 is CASTPGAGVRNIQYF. The CDR3 DNA reads TGTGCCAGCACCCCCGGAGCGGGAGTCAGAAACATTCAGTACTTC.

This clone showed up just once. The chain carries TRBV18 and TRBJ2-3; 8 nucleotides match TRBD1. This CDR3 region has 13 residues. In germline, CDR1 is KGHSH, CDR2 LQKENI. Trimming at V came to 8 bases and at J to 0 bases, leaving 1 base not matched to a gene. The CDR3 spells CASHRGSTDTQYF. The CDR3 bases are TGTGCCAGCCACAGGGGGAGCACAGATACGCAGTATTTT. Looking up the rest from reference TRBV18 and TRBJ2-3 gives the full variable domain: NAGVMQNPRHLVRRRGQEARLRCSPMKGHSHVYWYRQLPEEGLKFMVYLQKENIIDESGMPKERFSAEFPKEGPSILRIQQVVRGDSAAYFCASHRGSTDTQYFGPGTRLTVL.

J is TRBJ2-5 and V is TRBV10-3, with TRBD2 matching over 7 bases. Germline V gene sequence: CDR1 ENHRY, CDR2 SYGVKD. This CDR3 is built from 14 residues. With 6 bases clipped from V and 5 bases from J, the junction kept 9 bases outside the gene matches. CDR3 sequence reads: CAIRATSPGETQYF. As DNA, the CDR3 is TGTGCCATCAGGGCGACTAGCCCCGGGGAGACCCAGTACTTC.

This clone came up once. One end of the junction is discordant with germline, which a read error may explain. This chain joins TRBV7-7 and TRBJ1-3; D might be TRBD1 (5 bases). Germline loops: CDR1 SSHAT, CDR2 FNYEAQ (reference sequence). The CDR3 is made up of 15 amino acids. The CDR3 here is CASSSLGAYGNTIYF. The CDR3 DNA reads TGTGCTAGCAGCTCCCTAGGGGCCTACGGAAACACCATATATTTT.

This clone was recorded only once. The chain links TRBV5-1 to TRBJ2-7; 11 nucleotides align to TRBD1. V shed 0 bases and J 1 base; nucleotides not matched to a gene: 6. The V gene's germline CDR1 is SGHRS and CDR2 YFSETQ. CDR3 length: 17 amino acids. CDR3 nucleotide sequence: TGCGCCAGCAGCTTGGCCGTAGGGACAGGGGGATCCTACGAGCAGTACTTC. Protein: CASSLAVGTGGSYEQYF.

The table lists this clone with a count of one. The chain recombines TRBV7-9 with TRBJ1-3; D ambiguous. V lost 5 bases and J lost 5, with 13 bases in between. CDR1 and CDR2 (germline): SEHNR, FQNEAQ (reference sequence). The length of the CDR3 is 14 residues. The CDR3, as DNA: TGTGCCAGCAGCATGGGAGACGGTCGAAACACCATATATTTT. The encoded protein is CASSMGDGRNTIYF.

The rearrangement joins TRBV5-6 to TRBJ1-4, with TRBD1 identical over 7 bases. The CDR3 is 15 residues long. V trimming: 2 bases; J trimming: 0 bases; junction bases outside the gene matches: 1. Germline CDR1 is SGHDT and CDR2 is YYEEEE. Here the CDR3 reads CASSLQGSTNEKLFF. In nucleotides, the CDR3 is TGTGCCAGCAGCTTACAGGGGTCAACTAATGAAAAACTGTTTTTT.

The genes are TRBV10-3 and TRBJ1-4; D uncertain. The CDR3 sequence is 12 residues long. Trimming took 6 bases from V and 6 from J, leaving 8 bases between them. Per the germline V gene, CDR1 is ENHRY and CDR2 is SYGVKD. The CDR3 loop reads CAIRGLDEKLFF. The CDR3 DNA is TGTGCCATCAGAGGCCTAGATGAAAAACTGTTTTTT.

This sequence joins TRBV9 and TRBJ1-2; no clear D gene. Trimming cost V 0 bases and J 3 bases, with 12 bases left between them. The V gene's germline CDR1 is SGDLS and CDR2 YYNGEE. The CDR3 spans 15 residues. The CDR3 reads CASSVAEGRDYGYTF. The CDR3 coding sequence is TGTGCCAGCAGCGTAGCGGAAGGGAGGGACTATGGCTACACCTTC.

The chain links TRBV18 to TRBJ2-5; maybe TRBD2 (5 bases). CDR1 is KGHSH and CDR2 is LQKENI in the germline V gene. This CDR3 comprises 14 residues. The V and J ends lost 4 bases and 0 bases respectively, with 9 bases between them. CDR3 protein: CASSRTGNQETQYF. CDR3 bases: TGTGCCAGCTCACGGACGGGGAACCAAGAGACCCAGTACTTC.

The chain couples TRBV28 to TRBJ1-5; 8 bases line up with TRBD1. Trimming cost V 6 bases and J 1 base; bases outside gene matches: 17. Germline CDR1 is MDHEN and CDR2 is SYDVKM. This CDR3 has 19 residues. In DNA, the CDR3 is TGTGCCAGCAGATCACTCCGGGACAGGTTGTACTCGAGCAATCAGCCCCAGCATTTT. Protein: CASRSLRDRLYSSNQPQHF.

This clone was counted once. The rearrangement links TRBV7-9 to TRBJ2-1; tentatively, D is TRBD2 (5 bases). Trimming pared 5 bases from V and 0 bases from J, leaving 11 bases between. The CDR3 is made up of 15 amino acids. Germline V gene lookup returns CDR1 SEHNR and CDR2 FQNEAQ (reference sequence). The CDR3 region is CASSPPGSSYNEQFF. In DNA form, the CDR3 reads TGTGCCAGCAGCCCCCCGGGGAGCTCCTACAATGAGCAGTTCTTC.